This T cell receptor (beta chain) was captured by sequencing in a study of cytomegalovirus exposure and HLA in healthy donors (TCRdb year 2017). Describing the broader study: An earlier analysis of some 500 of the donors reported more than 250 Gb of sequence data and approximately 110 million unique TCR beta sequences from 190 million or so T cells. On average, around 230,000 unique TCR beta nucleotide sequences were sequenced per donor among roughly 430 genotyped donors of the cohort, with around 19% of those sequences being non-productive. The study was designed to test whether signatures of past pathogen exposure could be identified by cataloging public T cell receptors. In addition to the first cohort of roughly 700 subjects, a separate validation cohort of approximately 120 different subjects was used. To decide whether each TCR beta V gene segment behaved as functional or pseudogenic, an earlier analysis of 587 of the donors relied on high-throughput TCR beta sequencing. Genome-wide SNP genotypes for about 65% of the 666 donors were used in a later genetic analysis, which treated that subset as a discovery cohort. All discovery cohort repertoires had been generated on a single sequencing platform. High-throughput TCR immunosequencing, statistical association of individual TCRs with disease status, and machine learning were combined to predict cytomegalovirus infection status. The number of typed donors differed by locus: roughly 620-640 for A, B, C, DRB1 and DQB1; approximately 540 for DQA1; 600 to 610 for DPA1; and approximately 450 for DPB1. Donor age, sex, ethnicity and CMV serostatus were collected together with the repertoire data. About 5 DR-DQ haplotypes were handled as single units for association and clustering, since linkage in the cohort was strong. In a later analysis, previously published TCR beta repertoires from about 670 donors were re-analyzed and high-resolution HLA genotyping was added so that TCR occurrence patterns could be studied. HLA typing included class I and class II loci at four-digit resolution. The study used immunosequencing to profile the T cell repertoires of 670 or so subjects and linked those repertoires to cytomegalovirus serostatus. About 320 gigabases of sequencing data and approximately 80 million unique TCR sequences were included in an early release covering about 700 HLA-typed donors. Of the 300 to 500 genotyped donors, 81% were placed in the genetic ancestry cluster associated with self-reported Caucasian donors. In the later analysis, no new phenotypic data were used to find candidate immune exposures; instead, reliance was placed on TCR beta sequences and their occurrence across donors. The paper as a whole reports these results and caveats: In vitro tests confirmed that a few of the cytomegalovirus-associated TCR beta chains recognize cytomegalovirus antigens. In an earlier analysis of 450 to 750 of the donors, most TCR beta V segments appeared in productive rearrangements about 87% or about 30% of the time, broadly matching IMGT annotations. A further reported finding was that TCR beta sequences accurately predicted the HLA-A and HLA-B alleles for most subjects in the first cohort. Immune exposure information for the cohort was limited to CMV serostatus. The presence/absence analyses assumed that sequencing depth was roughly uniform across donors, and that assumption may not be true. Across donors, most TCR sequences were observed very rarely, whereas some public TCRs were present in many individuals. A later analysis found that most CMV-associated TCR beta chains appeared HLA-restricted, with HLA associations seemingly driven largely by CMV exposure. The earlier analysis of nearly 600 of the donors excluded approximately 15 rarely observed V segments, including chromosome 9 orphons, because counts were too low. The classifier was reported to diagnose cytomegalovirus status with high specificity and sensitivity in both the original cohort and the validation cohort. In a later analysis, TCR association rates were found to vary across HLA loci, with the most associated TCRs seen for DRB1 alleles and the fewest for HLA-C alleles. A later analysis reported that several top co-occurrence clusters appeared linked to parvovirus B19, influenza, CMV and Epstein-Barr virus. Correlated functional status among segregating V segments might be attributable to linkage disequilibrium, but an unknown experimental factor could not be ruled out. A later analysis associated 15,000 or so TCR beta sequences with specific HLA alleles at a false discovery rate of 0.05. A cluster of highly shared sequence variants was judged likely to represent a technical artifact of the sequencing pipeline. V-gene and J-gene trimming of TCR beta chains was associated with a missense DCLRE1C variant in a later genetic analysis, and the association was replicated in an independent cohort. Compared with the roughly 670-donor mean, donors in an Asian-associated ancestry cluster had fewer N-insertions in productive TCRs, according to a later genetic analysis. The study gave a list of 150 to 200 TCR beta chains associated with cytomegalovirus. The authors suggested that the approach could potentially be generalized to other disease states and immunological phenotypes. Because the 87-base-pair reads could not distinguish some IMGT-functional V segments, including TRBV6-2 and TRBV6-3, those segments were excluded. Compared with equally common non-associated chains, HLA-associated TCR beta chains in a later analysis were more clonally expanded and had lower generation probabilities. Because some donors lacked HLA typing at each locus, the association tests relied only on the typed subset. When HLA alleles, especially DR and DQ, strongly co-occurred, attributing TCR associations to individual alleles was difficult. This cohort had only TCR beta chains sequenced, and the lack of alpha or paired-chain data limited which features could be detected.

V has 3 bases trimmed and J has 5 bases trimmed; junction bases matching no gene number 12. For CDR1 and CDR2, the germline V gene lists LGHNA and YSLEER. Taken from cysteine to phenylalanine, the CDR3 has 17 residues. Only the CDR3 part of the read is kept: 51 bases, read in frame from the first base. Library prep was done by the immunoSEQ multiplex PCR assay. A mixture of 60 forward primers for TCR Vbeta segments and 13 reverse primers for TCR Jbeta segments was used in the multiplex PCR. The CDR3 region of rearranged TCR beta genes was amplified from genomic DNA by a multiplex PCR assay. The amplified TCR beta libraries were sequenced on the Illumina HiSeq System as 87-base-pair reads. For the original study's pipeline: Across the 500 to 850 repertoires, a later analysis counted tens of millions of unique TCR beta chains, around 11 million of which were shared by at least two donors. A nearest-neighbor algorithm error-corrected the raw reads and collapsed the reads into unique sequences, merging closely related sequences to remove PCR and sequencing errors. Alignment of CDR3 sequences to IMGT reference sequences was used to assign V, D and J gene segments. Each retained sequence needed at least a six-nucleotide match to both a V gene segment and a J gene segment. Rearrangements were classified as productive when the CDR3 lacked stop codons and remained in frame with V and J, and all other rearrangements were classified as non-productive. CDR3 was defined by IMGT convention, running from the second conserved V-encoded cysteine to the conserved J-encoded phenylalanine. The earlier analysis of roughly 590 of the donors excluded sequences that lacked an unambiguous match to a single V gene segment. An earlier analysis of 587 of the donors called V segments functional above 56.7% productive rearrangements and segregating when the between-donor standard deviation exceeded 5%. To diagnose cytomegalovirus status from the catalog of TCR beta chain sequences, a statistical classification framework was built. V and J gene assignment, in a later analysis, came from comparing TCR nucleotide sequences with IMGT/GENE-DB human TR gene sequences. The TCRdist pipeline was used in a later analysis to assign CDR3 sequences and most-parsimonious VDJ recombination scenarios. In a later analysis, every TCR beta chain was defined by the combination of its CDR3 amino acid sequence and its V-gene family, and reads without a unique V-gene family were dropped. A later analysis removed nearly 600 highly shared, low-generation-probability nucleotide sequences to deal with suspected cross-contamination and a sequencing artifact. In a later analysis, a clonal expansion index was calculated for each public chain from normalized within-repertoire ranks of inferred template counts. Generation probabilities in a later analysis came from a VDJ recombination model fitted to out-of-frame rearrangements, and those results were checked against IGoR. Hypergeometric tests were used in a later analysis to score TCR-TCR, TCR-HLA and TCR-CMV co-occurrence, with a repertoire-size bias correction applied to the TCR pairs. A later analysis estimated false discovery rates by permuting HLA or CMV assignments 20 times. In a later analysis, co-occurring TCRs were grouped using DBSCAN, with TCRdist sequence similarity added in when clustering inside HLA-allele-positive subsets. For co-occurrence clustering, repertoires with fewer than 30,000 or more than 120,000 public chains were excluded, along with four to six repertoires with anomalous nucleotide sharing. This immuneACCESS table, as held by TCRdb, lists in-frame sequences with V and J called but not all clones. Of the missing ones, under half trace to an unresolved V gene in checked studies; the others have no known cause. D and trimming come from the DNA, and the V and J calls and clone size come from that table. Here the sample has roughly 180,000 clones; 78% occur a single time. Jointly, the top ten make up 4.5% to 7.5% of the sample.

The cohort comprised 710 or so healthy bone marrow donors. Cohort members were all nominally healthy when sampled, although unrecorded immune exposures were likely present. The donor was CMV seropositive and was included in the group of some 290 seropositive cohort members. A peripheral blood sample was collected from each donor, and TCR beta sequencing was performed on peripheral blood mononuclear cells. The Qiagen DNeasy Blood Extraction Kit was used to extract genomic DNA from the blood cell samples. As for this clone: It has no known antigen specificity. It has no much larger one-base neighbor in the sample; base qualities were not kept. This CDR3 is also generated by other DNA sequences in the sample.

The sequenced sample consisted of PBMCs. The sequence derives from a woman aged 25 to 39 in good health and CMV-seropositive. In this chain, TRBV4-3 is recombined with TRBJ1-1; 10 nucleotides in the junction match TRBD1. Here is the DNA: TGCGCCAGCAGCCAGCTTGACAGGGGGCAGATGTATACTGAAGCTTTCTTT. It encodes CASSQLDRGQMYTEAFF.